These 8 T cell receptor beta chains came from one sample sequenced in a study of neurological immune-mediated disorders. One entry per CDR3 protein results from TCRdb running MiXCR on the 5' RACE reads. The sample carries fewer than 45,000 distinct CDR3 sequences, roughly 7.3% recorded once. Sample: PBMCs. The origin of the receptors is a woman between 40 and 50 years old in good health.

This clonotype was counted at least ten times. The V and J genes are TRBV10-1 and TRBJ2-3; TRBD2 might be the D (5 bases). CDR1 WNHNN and CDR2 SYGVQD come from the germline V gene (reference sequence). The V gene lost 5 bases and the J gene lost 1 base, with 13 bases spanning the gap. The CDR3 is 15 residues long. The CDR3 spells CASSPPGVGTDTQYF. In DNA, the CDR3 is TGCGCCAGCAGTCCACCCGGGGTAGGCACAGATACGCAGTATTTT.

This clonotype was observed many times. The chain recombines TRBV29-1 with TRBJ2-2, with D possibly matching TRBD1 (6 bases). Germline assignment: CDR1 SQVTM and CDR2 ANQGSEA. V gave up 4 bases and J gave up 5 bases, with 11 bases separating them. The CDR3 runs to 13 residues. This CDR3 is CSVGKGGTGELFF. The DNA for the CDR3 is TGCAGCGTTGGAAAAGGGGGTACCGGGGAGCTGTTTTTT.

The sample holds many counts of this clonotype. The rearrangement uses TRBV12-3 or TRBV12-4 and TRBJ1-4; no definite D call. The CDR3 has 13 residues. Trimming took 6 bases from V and 7 from J, leaving 12 bases between them. CDR3 in DNA: TGTGCCAGCAGGGCTAGGGTTACTGAAAAACTGTTTTTT. Its protein product is CASRARVTEKLFF.

This clonotype was seen ten or more times. The chain combines TRBV5-1 with TRBJ2-2, with TRBD2 identical over 10 bases. Per the germline V gene, CDR1 is SGHRS and CDR2 is YFSETQ. V was pared by 0 bases and J by 7 bases, with 6 bases of the junction left unmatched. The CDR3 runs to 16 residues. DNA of the CDR3: TGCGCCAGCAGCTTGGACCAGCGGGGGGGAAACGGGGAGCTGTTTTTT. Translated: CASSLDQRGGNGELFF.

This clonotype was recorded at least ten times. The chain recombines TRBV7-9 with TRBJ2-7, with D perhaps given as TRBD1 or TRBD2 (5 bases each). This CDR3 spans 14 amino acids. V lost 7 bases and J lost 6, with 19 bases in between. Germline CDR1 and CDR2: SEHNR and FQNEAQ (reference sequence). The CDR3 sequence: CASTQGAAIGEQYF. The CDR3 DNA follows: TGTGCCAGCACCCAGGGAGCGGCCATCGGCGAGCAGTACTTC. Drawing the rest from reference TRBV7-9 and TRBJ2-7, the complete variable domain is DTGVSQNPRHKITKRGQNVTFRCDPISEHNRLYWYRQTLGQGPEFLTYFQNEAQLEKSRLLSDRFSAERPKGSFSTLEIQRTEQGDSAMYLCASTQGAAIGEQYFGPGTRLTVT.

This clonotype was seen many times. The V gene is TRBV12-3 or TRBV12-4, the J gene TRBJ2-7; TRBD2 matches at 12 bases. This CDR3 is 15 amino acids long. V gave up 5 bases and J gave up 3 bases; unmatched junction bases: 5. CDR3 bases: TGTGCCAGCAGTCAACTGACTAGCGGGAGCTACGAGCAGTACTTC. It translates to CASSQLTSGSYEQYF.

This clonotype was seen ten or more times. The genes are TRBV5-1 and TRBJ2-1; TRBD2 aligns across 11 bases. Per the germline V gene, CDR1 is SGHRS and CDR2 is YFSETQ. J was trimmed by 12 bases and V by 4 bases; bases with no gene match: 15. CDR3 length: 16 amino acids. This CDR3 reads CASSPLAGGPSVLQFF. As DNA, the CDR3 is TGCGCCAGCAGCCCTTTAGCGGGAGGGCCTTCTGTATTGCAGTTCTTC.

This clonotype has at least ten counts. The chain joins TRBV28 to TRBJ2-4, with D maybe TRBD1 (6 bases). V lost 10 bases and J 1 base, leaving 17 bases between the germline ends. This CDR3 comprises 15 residues. Germline V gene sequence: CDR1 MDHEN, CDR2 SYDVKM. The CDR3 is CATRDIKGAKNIQYF. The CDR3 DNA reads as TGTGCCACCCGGGACATCAAGGGGGCCAAAAACATTCAGTACTTC.